This TCR beta chain was captured by sequencing in a study of T cell responses to AZD1222 COVID-19 vaccine. A remark on this clone: The antigen is undetermined.

Study-wide results and caveats: Unmutated variant regions reportedly attract nearly half of all spike-specific TCRs.

Measured with immunoSEQ multiplex PCR; TCRdb has only the in-frame clones, and not every one. This table has 150,000 to 250,000 clones, approximately 89% appearing once. The V gene end was trimmed by 4 bases and the J gene end by 6 bases; junction bases not matched to a gene: 5. Germline V gene sequence: CDR1 MRHNA, CDR2 SNTAGT. The CDR3 sequence is 14 residues long. This chain joins TRBV6-4 and TRBJ2-1; TRBD2 aligns across 8 bases. This receptor was obtained from an adult who received the AZD1222 COVID-19 vaccine. The sequenced sample was peripheral blood, obtained 28 days after the second AZD1222 dose. The CDR3 nucleotides are TGTGCCAGCAGTGGAGCGGGAGATCTCAATGAGCAGTTCTTC. This encodes CASSGAGDLNEQFF.